These 30 T cell receptor beta chains came from one sample sequenced in a study of blood T cells in healthy people across ages. A second PCR, run for about 6 to 11 cycles, used a sample-barcoded 5' primer plus a J-beta primer mix. TCRdb called the 5' RACE reads again in MiXCR, with one record for every CDR3 protein. The sample includes hundreds of thousands of distinct CDR3 sequences, about 52% seen only once; the top ten take 45% to 55%. The sample comprised blood. These receptors came from a man aged 60 to 69 in good health.

This clonotype was seen only a few times. The chain uses TRBV7-6 and TRBJ1-5, with D unclear. With 1 base removed from V and 6 bases from J, the gap between germline ends came to 10 bases. Germline values: CDR1 SGHVS, CDR2 FNYEAQ. The CDR3 totals 14 residues. CDR3 residues: CASSLGGGGQPQHF. The DNA for the CDR3 is TGTGCCAGCAGCTTAGGCGGCGGCGGTCAGCCCCAGCATTTT.

There are a few counts of this clonotype. The chain links TRBV7-2 to TRBJ2-3; 14 positions agree with TRBD2. The germline V gene has CDR1 SGHTA and CDR2 FQGNSA. Trimming at V came to 5 bases and at J to 11 bases, leaving 6 bases not matched to a gene. This CDR3 has 14 amino acids. CDR3 residues: CASSPWGLAGVQYF. The CDR3 DNA follows: TGTGCCAGCAGCCCATGGGGACTAGCGGGGGTGCAGTATTTT.

The chain is built from TRBV4-2 and TRBJ2-7; 7 nucleotides align to TRBD1. V shed 0 bases, J shed 3 bases, and the junction held 8 bases outside the gene matches. The CDR3 totals 16 residues. From germline, CDR1 is LGHNA and CDR2 YNFKEQ. The CDR3 nucleotides read TGTGCCAGCAGCCAAGACCCCGGACAGGAGATCTACGAGCAGTACTTC. This codes for CASSQDPGQEIYEQYF.

On this clonotype: A read error may account for a junction end that differs from germline. The chain employs TRBV20-1 and TRBJ2-7; tentatively, D is TRBD1 (7 bases). Germline V gives CDR1 DFQATT, CDR2 SNEGSKA (reference sequence). The CDR3 contains 15 residues. The CDR3 DNA sequence: TGCAGTGCCCCCGGGACAGACTCTGGCGGGAACGAACAGAACTTC. The encoded protein is CSAPGTDSGGNEQNF.

The genes are TRBV7-9 and TRBJ1-2; 7 bases match TRBD1. Germline V lookup: CDR1 SEHNR, CDR2 FQNEAQ (reference sequence). The CDR3 sequence is 15 residues long. J was trimmed by 8 bases and V by 5 bases; bases with no gene match: 14. The CDR3 sequence is CASSQTRTGREGYTF. The CDR3 nucleotides are TGTGCCAGCAGCCAAACCCGGACAGGAAGGGAGGGCTACACCTTC.

The genes are TRBV20-1 and TRBJ1-2, with a possible D match to TRBD1 (6 bases). Trimming stripped 0 bases from V and 3 bases from J, with 11 bases between. Germline V gene lookup returns CDR1 DFQATT and CDR2 SNEGSKA (reference sequence). The CDR3 has 14 residues. The CDR3 DNA reads as TGCAGTGCTAGAGAAGACAGGACTGACTATGGCTACACCTTC. Translated, it gives CSAREDRTDYGYTF.

The chain employs TRBV20-1 and TRBJ2-3; 7 positions agree with TRBD1. The CDR3 length is 14 residues. V was clipped by 6 bases and J by 5 bases; unmatched bases: 11. Germline CDR1 DFQATT, CDR2 SNEGSKA (reference sequence). The DNA of the CDR3 is TGCAGTGCCCACGGGACAGAGCAAGGAGATACGCAGTATTTT. Amino acids: CSAHGTEQGDTQYF.

V gene TRBV20-1 combines with J gene TRBJ1-5, with D uncertain. Germline V lookup: CDR1 DFQATT, CDR2 SNEGSKA (reference sequence). This CDR3 is built from 12 residues. The V end was cut by 5 bases, the J end by 4 bases, with 9 bases between. The CDR3 region is CSASAANQPQHF. As DNA, the CDR3 is TGCAGTGCTTCGGCAGCGAATCAGCCCCAGCATTTT.

V usage is TRBV4-3 and J usage is TRBJ2-1; the match to TRBD2 covers 9 bases. Germline V CDR1 and CDR2: LGHNA, YSLEER. The CDR3 sequence is 17 residues long. The V gene end was trimmed by 0 bases and the J gene end by 6 bases; junction bases not matched to a gene: 9. CDR3 bases: TGCGCCAGCAGCCAAGATAGTCCTAGCGGGACCCGCAATGAGCAGTTCTTC. It codes for CASSQDSPSGTRNEQFF.

The chain carries TRBV20-1 and TRBJ1-2, with TRBD1 identical over 7 bases. The CDR3 loop spans 14 amino acids. The ends lost 7 bases at V and 3 bases at J; junction bases unmatched: 11. Germline CDR1 and CDR2: DFQATT and SNEGSKA (reference sequence). The DNA of the CDR3 is TGCAGTGGCGCGGACAGGATGGCCTACTATGGCTACACCTTC. Residues: CSGADRMAYYGYTF.

This clonotype appeared a few times. J is TRBJ2-1 and V is TRBV28; D perhaps matches TRBD2 (6 bases). Between the trimmed V and J ends, which lost 3 bases and 3 bases, there was a span of 12 bases. The length of the CDR3 is 15 residues. Per germline, CDR1 MDHEN and CDR2 SYDVKM. The CDR3 loop reads CASSFGRDRYNEQFF. The CDR3 region has the DNA TGTGCCAGCAGTTTCGGGCGGGACCGCTACAATGAGCAGTTCTTC.

This clonotype was counted once. The rearrangement uses TRBV10-3 and TRBJ2-5; 9 bases are a match to TRBD2. The closer fit of TRBJ2-7 to the DNA end suggests the J call may be wrong. Per the germline V gene, CDR1 is ENHRY and CDR2 is SYGVKD. The CDR3 has 14 residues. CDR3 sequence reads: CAISVIAGVGEQYF. CDR3 DNA sequence: TGTGCCATCAGTGTTATAGCGGGAGTGGGCGAGCAGTACTTC.

The J gene is TRBJ2-6, the V gene TRBV9; the match to TRBD2 covers 9 bases. Losses at the gene ends were 3 bases for V and 0 bases for J; bases not matched to a gene: 7. The length of the CDR3 is 18 residues. Germline-derived CDR1 and CDR2 are SGDLS and YYNGEE. CDR3 region: CASSARLAVNSGANVLTF. The CDR3 DNA reads TGTGCCAGCAGCGCCCGACTAGCGGTGAACTCTGGGGCCAACGTCCTGACTTTC.

This clonotype was seen many times. The V gene is TRBV11-2, the J gene TRBJ2-5; D may be TRBD2 (6 bases). V was pared by 6 bases and J by 5 bases, with 13 bases between. The CDR3 loop spans 13 amino acids. Germline V gene data show CDR1 as SGHAT and CDR2 as FQNNGV. The CDR3 region has the DNA TGTGCCAGCAGGAACGCGGGGTGGGAGACCCAGTACTTC. Amino acid sequence: CASRNAGWETQYF.

The chain employs TRBV20-1 and TRBJ1-2, with TRBD1 identical over 8 bases. Germline CDR1 and CDR2: DFQATT and SNEGSKA (reference sequence). The CDR3 runs to 13 residues. Trimming at V came to 0 bases and at J to 8 bases, leaving 5 bases not matched to a gene. The CDR3 reads CSARDRGLRGYTF. CDR3 nucleotides: TGCAGTGCTAGAGACAGGGGGCTGAGGGGCTACACCTTC.

A few counts support this clonotype. The chain recombines TRBV3-1 with TRBJ1-6, with a tentative D call TRBD1 (6 bases). Germline V gene sequence: CDR1 LGHDT, CDR2 YNNKEL (reference sequence). Trimming took off 4 bases at V and 8 bases at J, with 12 bases between the two ends. The CDR3 runs 14 residues. CDR3 sequence (DNA): TGTGCCAGCAGCCCCTACAGGGACCATTCACCCCTCCACTTT. This translates into CASSPYRDHSPLHF.

The CDR3 loop reads CSATTGLEQYF. In nucleotides, the CDR3 is TGCAGTGCTACCACGGGCCTAGAGCAGTACTTC. The chain combines TRBV20-1 with TRBJ2-5; no firm D call. The length of the CDR3 is 11 residues. CDR1 is DFQATT and CDR2 is SNEGSKA in the germline V gene (reference sequence). Trimming removed 4 bases from V and 11 bases from J, with 14 bases in between.

The chain recombines TRBV20-1 with TRBJ1-2, with a weak D call TRBD1 (6 bases). This CDR3 spans 12 amino acids. The germline V gene encodes CDR1 DFQATT and CDR2 SNEGSKA (reference sequence). V was cut by 4 bases and J by 8 bases, with 14 bases left in between. CDR3 in amino acids: CSATDRSEGYTF. Here the CDR3 DNA reads TGCAGTGCTACTGACAGGTCGGAGGGCTACACCTTC.

A remark on this clonotype: The junction and the germline gene differ at one end; a read error may be behind it. V usage is TRBV10-3 and J usage is TRBJ2-7; D is perhaps TRBD2 (5 bases). CDR1 is ENHRY and CDR2 is SYGVKD in the germline V gene. The CDR3 is made up of 15 amino acids. CDR3 DNA sequence: TGTGCCAGCAGTGAAGAGGTAGCGATACCCTACGAGCAGTACTTC. It specifies CASSEEVAIPYEQYF.

The chain has TRBV3-1 and TRBJ2-5; 9 nucleotides match TRBD2. V was pared by 5 bases and J by 3 bases, with 7 bases of the junction left unmatched. CDR1 LGHDT and CDR2 YNNKEL come from the germline V gene (reference sequence). There are 15 residues in the CDR3. Here the CDR3 reads CASSFRLAGKETQYF. The DNA of the CDR3 is TGTGCCAGCAGCTTCCGGCTAGCGGGGAAAGAGACCCAGTACTTC.

This CDR3 is CASSLAAAPQYF. The CDR3 DNA follows: TGCGCCAGCAGCTTGGCCGCGGCGCCCCAGTACTTC. The rearrangement joins TRBV5-1 to TRBJ2-5; D is unclear. The CDR3 extends over 12 amino acids. The V and J ends lost 0 bases and 9 bases respectively, with 9 bases between them. The germline gives CDR1 SGHRS, CDR2 YFSETQ.

V is TRBV7-2 and J is TRBJ1-5; TRBD1 matches 7 bases. V lost 2 bases to trimming and J lost 2 bases; unmatched junction nucleotides: 3. The CDR3 covers 15 residues. The germline V gene encodes CDR1 SGHTA and CDR2 FQGNSA. This CDR3 is CASSLQGGGNQPQHF. The CDR3 DNA sequence: TGTGCCAGCAGCTTACAGGGGGGAGGCAATCAGCCCCAGCATTTT.

The chain combines TRBV20-1 with TRBJ2-2; tentatively, D is TRBD1 or TRBD2 (5 bases each). The CDR3 consists of 14 residues. Trimming removed 3 bases from V and 7 bases from J, with 15 bases in between. Germline CDR1 DFQATT, CDR2 SNEGSKA (reference sequence). This CDR3 reads CSARELRGGGELFF. CDR3 nucleotides: TGCAGTGCTAGGGAGCTGAGGGGCGGCGGGGAGCTGTTTTTT.

This chain links TRBV9 with TRBJ2-2; no clear D. Trimming took 3 bases from V and 8 from J, leaving 17 bases between them. CDR3 length: 15 residues. The germline CDR1 and CDR2 sequences are SGDLS and YYNGEE. CDR3 coding DNA: TGTGCCAGCAGCGCTTCAGCACATCGAACGGGGGAGCTGTTTTTT. It codes for CASSASAHRTGELFF.

This clonotype was seen a few times. The chain uses TRBV6-1 and TRBJ1-1, with D perhaps matching TRBD1 (5 bases). Germline CDR1 MNHNS, CDR2 SASEGT. V was trimmed by 6 bases and J by 10 bases, leaving 9 bases between them. The CDR3 is 10 amino acids. As DNA, the CDR3 is TGTGCCAGCAGCACAGGACCAGCTTTCTTT. It encodes CASSTGPAFF.

The rearrangement links TRBV7-8 to TRBJ2-7; TRBD2 is a possible D gene (6 bases). The J call could be wrong; TRBJ2-4 is a better fit for the DNA end. Germline CDR1 and CDR2: SGHVS and FQNEAQ. CDR3 length equals 17 residues. The CDR3 here is CASSARPRGYGKNIQYF. CDR3 in DNA: TGTGCCAGCAGCGCTCGTCCTCGGGGGTACGGCAAAAACATTCAGTACTTC.

The V gene is TRBV7-2, the J gene TRBJ2-4, with a weak D call TRBD2 (6 bases). With the DNA end fitting TRBJ2-7 better, the J assignment may be wrong. The CDR3 consists of 12 residues. The V gene's germline CDR1 is SGHTA and CDR2 FQGNSA. The CDR3 sequence is CASSAFGGEQYF. The CDR3 DNA is TGTGCCAGCAGCGCCTTCGGGGGCGAGCAGTACTTC.

This clonotype was detected once. V and J are TRBV11-2 and TRBJ2-7; D gene uncertain. The germline V gene encodes CDR1 SGHAT and CDR2 FQNNGV. CDR3 size: 13 residues. V shed 8 bases and J shed 3 bases, with 14 bases lying between them. CDR3 in DNA: TGTGCCAGCGCCTGGACCTACGACTACGAGCAGTACTTC. The encoded protein is CASAWTYDYEQYF.

This clonotype was counted only a few times. J is TRBJ2-1 and V is TRBV29-1, with D possibly being TRBD1 (5 bases). Germline loops: CDR1 SQVTM, CDR2 ANQGSEA. Trimming removed 6 bases from V and 5 bases from J, with 11 bases in between. The length of the CDR3 is 12 residues. Written as DNA, the CDR3 is TGCAGCGTCGCCCGACAGAACAATGAGCAGTTCTTC. This codes for CSVARQNNEQFF.

This clonotype was seen at least ten times. This CDR3 reads CASSLTQGFGELFF. In DNA, the CDR3 is TGTGCCAGCAGCTTAACCCAGGGGTTCGGGGAGCTGTTTTTT. The chain uses TRBV7-3 and TRBJ2-2; a weak D match, TRBD1 (6 bases). CDR3 length: 14 amino acids. Germline CDR1 reads SGHTA; CDR2 reads FQGTGA. Trimming removed 0 bases from V and 7 bases from J, with 9 bases in between.